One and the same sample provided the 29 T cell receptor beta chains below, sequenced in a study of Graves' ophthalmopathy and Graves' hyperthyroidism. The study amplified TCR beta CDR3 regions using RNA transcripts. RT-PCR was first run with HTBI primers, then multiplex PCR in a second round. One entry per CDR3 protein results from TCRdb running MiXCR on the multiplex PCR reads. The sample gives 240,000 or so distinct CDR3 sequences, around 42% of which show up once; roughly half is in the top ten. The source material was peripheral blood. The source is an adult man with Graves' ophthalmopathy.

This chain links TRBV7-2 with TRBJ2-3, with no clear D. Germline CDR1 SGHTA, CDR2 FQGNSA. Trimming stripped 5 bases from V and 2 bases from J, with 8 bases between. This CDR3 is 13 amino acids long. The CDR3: CASSQYLTDTQYF. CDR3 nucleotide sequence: TGTGCCAGCAGCCAATATCTCACAGATACGCAGTATTTT.

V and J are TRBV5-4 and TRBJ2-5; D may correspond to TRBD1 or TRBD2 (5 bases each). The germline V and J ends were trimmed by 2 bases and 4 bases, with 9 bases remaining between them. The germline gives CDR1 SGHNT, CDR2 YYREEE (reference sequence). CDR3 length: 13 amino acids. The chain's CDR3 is CASSFPGTETQYF. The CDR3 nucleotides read TGTGCCAGCAGCTTCCCAGGGACAGAGACCCAGTACTTC.

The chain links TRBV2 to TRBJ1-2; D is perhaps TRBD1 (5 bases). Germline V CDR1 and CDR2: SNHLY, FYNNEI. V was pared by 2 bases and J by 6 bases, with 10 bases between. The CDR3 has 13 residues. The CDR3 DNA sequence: TGTGCCAGCAGTGAAACCGGGGACGATGGCTACACCTTC. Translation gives CASSETGDDGYTF.

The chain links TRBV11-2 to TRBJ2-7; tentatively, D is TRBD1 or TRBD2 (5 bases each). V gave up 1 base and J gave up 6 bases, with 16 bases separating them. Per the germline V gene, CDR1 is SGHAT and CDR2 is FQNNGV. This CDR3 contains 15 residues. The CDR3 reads CASSLVAGRGSEQYF. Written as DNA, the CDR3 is TGTGCCAGCAGCTTAGTGGCGGGTAGGGGTTCCGAGCAGTACTTC.

As DNA, the CDR3 is TGCGCCAGAGGACCTCGGGGCACTGAAGCTTTCTTT. Protein product: CARGPRGTEAFF. The J gene is TRBJ1-1, the V gene TRBV5-1; the D is unclear. Germline V lookup: CDR1 SGHRS, CDR2 YFSETQ. V was cut by 8 bases and J by 4 bases, with 12 bases left in between. The CDR3 runs 12 residues.

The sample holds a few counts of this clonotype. The chain's CDR3 is CASSLGGFNGYTF. In DNA, the CDR3 is TGTGCCAGCAGCTTAGGGGGATTTAATGGCTACACCTTC. This chain links TRBV7-2 with TRBJ1-2, with D unclear. The CDR3 runs to 13 residues. Germline V CDR1 and CDR2: SGHTA, FQGNSA. V was cut by 1 base and J by 6 bases, with 9 bases left in between.

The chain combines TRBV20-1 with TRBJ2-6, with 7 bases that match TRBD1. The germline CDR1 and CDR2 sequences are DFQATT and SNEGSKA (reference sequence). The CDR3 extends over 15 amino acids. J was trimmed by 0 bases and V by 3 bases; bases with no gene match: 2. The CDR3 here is CSARGQRSGANVLTF. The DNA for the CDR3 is TGCAGTGCTAGGGGACAGCGCTCTGGGGCCAACGTCCTGACTTTC.

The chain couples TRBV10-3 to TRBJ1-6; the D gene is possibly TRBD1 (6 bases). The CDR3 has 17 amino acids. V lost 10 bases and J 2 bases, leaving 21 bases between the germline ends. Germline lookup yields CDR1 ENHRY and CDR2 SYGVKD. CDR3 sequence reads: CASSQLITGTYNSPLHF. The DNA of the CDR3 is TGTGCCAGCAGCCAACTCATAACAGGGACCTATAATTCACCCCTCCACTTT.

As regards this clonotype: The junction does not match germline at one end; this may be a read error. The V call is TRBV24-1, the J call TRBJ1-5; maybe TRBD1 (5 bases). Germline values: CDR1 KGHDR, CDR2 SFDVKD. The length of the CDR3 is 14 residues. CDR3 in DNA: TGTGCCAGCAGTGAAGCCGGGGGTAGGCAGCCCCAGCATTTT. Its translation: CASSEAGGRQPQHF.

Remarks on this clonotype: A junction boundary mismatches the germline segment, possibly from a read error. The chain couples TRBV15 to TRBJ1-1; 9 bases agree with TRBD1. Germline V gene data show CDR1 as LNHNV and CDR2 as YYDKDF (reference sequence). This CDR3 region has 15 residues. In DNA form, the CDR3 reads TGTGCCGCCAGCAGAGAACAGGGGGCGAGGACTGAAGCTTTCTTT. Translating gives CAASREQGARTEAFF. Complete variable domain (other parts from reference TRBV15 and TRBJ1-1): DAMVIQNPRYQVTQFGKPVTLSCSQTLNHNVMYWYQQKSSQAPKLLFHYYDKDFNNEADTPDNFQSRRPNTSFCFLDIRSPGLGDTAMYLCAASREQGARTEAFFGQGTRLTVV.

The CDR3 DNA reads TGTGCCAGCAGTGTTGGGGGTATTGGCTCCTACGAGCAGTACTTC. It yields the protein CASSVGGIGSYEQYF. The rearrangement links TRBV2 to TRBJ2-7; D possibly matches TRBD1 or TRBD2 (5 bases each). The CDR3 has 15 residues. In germline, CDR1 is SNHLY, CDR2 FYNNEI. The V and J ends lost 4 bases and 0 bases respectively, with 13 bases between them.

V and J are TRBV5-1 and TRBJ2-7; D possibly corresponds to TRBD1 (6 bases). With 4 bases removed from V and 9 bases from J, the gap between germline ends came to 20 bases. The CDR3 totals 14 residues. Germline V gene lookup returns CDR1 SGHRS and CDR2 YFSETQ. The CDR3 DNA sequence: TGCGCCAGCAGCCCCGACAGGTCCCATGGTGGGCAGTACTTC. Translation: CASSPDRSHGGQYF.

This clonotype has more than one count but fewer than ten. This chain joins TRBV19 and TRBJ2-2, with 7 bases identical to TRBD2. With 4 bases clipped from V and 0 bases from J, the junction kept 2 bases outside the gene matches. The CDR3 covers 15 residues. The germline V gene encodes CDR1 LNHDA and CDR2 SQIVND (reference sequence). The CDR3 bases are TGTGCCAGTAGTAAGGGAGGGGCGAACACCGGGGAGCTGTTTTTT. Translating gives CASSKGGANTGELFF.

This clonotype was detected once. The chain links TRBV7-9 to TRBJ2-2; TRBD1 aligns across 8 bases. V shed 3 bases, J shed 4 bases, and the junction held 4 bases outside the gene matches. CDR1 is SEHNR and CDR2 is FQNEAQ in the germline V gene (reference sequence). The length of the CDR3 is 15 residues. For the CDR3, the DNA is TGTGCCAGCAGCTTTACAGGGGGATCCACCGGGGAGCTGTTTTTT. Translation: CASSFTGGSTGELFF. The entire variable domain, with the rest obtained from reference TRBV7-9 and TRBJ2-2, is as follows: DTGVSQNPRHKITKRGQNVTFRCDPISEHNRLYWYRQTLGQGPEFLTYFQNEAQLEKSRLLSDRFSAERPKGSFSTLEIQRTEQGDSAMYLCASSFTGGSTGELFFGEGSRLTVL.

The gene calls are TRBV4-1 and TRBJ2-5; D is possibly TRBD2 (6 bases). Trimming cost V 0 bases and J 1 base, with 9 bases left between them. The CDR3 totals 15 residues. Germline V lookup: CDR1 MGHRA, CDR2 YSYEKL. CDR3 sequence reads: CASSQEGTFQETQYF. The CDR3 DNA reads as TGCGCCAGCAGCCAAGAGGGGACTTTCCAAGAGACCCAGTACTTC.

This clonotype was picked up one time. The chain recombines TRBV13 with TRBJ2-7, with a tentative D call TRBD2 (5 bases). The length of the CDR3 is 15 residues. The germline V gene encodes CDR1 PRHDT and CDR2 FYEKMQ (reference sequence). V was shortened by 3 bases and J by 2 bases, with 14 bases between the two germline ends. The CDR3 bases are TGTGCCAGCAGCTTTAGTGGGAGACCCACCTACGAGCAGTACTTC. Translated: CASSFSGRPTYEQYF.

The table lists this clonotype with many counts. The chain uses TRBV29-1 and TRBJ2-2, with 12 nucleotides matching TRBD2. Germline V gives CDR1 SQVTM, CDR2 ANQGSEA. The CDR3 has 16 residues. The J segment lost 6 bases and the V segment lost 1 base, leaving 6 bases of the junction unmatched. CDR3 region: CSVEGLAGVLAGELFF. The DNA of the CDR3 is TGCAGCGTTGAAGGACTAGCGGGAGTTTTAGCCGGGGAGCTGTTTTTT.

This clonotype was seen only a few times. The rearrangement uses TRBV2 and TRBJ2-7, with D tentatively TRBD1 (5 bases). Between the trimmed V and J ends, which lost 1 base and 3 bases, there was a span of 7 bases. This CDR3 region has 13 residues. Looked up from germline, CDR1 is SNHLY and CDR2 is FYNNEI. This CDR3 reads CASSEDTGYEQYF. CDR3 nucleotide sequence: TGTGCCAGCAGTGAAGACACAGGCTACGAGCAGTACTTC. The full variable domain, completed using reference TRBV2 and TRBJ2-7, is EPEVTQTPSHQVTQMGQEVILRCVPISNHLYFYWYRQILGQKVEFLVSFYNNEISEKSEIFDDQFSVERPDGSNFTLKIRSTKLEDSAMYFCASSEDTGYEQYFGPGTRLTVT.

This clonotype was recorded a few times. The CDR3 loop is CASSQDNRVDGYTF. CDR3 nucleotide sequence: TGCGCCAGCAGCCAAGATAACAGGGTAGATGGCTACACCTTC. The chain employs TRBV4-1 and TRBJ1-2, with D possibly matching TRBD1 (6 bases). Germline V gives CDR1 MGHRA, CDR2 YSYEKL. V was clipped by 0 bases and J by 6 bases, with 11 bases between them. The CDR3 loop spans 14 amino acids.

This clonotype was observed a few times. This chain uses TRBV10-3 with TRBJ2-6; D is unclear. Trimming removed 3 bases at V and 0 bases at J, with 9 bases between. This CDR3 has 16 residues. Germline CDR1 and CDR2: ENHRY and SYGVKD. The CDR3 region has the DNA TGTGCCATCAGTGACGGATGGCCCTCTGGGGCCAACGTCCTGACTTTC. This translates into CAISDGWPSGANVLTF.

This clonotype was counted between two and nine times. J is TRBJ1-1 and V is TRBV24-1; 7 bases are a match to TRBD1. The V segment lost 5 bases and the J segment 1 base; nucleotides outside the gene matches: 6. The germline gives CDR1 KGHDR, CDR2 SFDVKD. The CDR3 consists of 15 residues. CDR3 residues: CATSVTGATNTEAFF. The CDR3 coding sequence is TGTGCCACCAGTGTTACAGGGGCTACGAACACTGAAGCTTTCTTT.

CDR3 sequence: CASSTVGGKGETQYF. The CDR3 DNA reads TGTGCCAGCAGCACGGTGGGCGGGAAGGGGGAGACCCAGTACTTC. The rearrangement joins TRBV11-2 to TRBJ2-5; a possible D gene is TRBD2 (6 bases). CDR3 length: 15 residues. V was clipped by 5 bases and J by 5 bases, with 18 bases between them. The germline CDR1 and CDR2 sequences are SGHAT and FQNNGV. The full variable domain, in which reference TRBV11-2 and TRBJ2-5 provide the parts outside the CDR3, is EAGVAQSPRYKIIEKRQSVAFWCNPISGHATLYWYQQILGQGPKLLIQFQNNGVVDDSQLPKDRFSAERLKGVDSTLKIQPAKLEDSAVYLCASSTVGGKGETQYFGPGTRLLVL.

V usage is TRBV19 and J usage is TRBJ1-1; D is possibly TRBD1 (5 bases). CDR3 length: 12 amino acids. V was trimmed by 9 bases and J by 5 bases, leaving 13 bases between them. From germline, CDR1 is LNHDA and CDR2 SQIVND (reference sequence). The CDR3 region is CASKGGDTEAFF. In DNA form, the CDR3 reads TGTGCCAGCAAGGGAGGGGATACTGAAGCTTTCTTT.

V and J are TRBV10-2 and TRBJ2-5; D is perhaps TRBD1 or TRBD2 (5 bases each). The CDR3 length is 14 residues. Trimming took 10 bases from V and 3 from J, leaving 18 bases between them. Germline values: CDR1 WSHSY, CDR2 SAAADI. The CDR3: CANKRTLGEETQYF. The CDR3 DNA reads TGCGCCAACAAGCGGACCTTGGGGGAAGAGACCCAGTACTTC.

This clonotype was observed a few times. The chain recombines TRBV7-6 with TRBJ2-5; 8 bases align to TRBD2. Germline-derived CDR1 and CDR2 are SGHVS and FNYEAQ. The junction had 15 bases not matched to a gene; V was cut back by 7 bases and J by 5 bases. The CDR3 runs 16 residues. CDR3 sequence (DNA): TGTGCCAGCACCAAACAAACTAGCGGAGGGGGGGAGACCCAGTACTTC. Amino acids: CASTKQTSGGGETQYF.

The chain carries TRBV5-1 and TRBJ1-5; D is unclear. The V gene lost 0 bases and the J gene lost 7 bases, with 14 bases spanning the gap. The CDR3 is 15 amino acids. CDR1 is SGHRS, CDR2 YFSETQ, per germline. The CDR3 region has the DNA TGCGCCAGCAGCTTGGAGGGCAATAGGGAACAGCCCCAGCATTTT. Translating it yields CASSLEGNREQPQHF.

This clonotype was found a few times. The CDR3 reads CASSPGGVRTGELFF. For the CDR3, the DNA is TGTGCCAGCAGTCCCGGGGGGGTCCGCACCGGGGAGCTGTTTTTT. The rearrangement uses TRBV7-3 and TRBJ2-2; 8 bases map to TRBD2. Germline-derived CDR1 and CDR2 are SGHTA and FQGTGA. CDR3 size: 15 residues. The V segment lost 6 bases and the J segment 4 bases; nucleotides outside the gene matches: 7.

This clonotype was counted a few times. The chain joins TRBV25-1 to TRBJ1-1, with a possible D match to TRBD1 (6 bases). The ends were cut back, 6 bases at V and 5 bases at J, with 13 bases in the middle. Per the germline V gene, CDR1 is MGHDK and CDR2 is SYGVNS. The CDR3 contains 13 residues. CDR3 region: CASRQGVGTEAFF. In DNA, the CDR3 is TGTGCCAGCAGACAGGGAGTGGGGACTGAAGCTTTCTTT.

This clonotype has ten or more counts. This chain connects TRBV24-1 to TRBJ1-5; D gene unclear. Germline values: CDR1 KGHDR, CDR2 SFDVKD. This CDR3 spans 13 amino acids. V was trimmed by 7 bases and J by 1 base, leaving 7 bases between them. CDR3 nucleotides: TGTGCCACCAGGGCCAACAGCAATCAGCCCCAGCATTTT. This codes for CATRANSNQPQHF.